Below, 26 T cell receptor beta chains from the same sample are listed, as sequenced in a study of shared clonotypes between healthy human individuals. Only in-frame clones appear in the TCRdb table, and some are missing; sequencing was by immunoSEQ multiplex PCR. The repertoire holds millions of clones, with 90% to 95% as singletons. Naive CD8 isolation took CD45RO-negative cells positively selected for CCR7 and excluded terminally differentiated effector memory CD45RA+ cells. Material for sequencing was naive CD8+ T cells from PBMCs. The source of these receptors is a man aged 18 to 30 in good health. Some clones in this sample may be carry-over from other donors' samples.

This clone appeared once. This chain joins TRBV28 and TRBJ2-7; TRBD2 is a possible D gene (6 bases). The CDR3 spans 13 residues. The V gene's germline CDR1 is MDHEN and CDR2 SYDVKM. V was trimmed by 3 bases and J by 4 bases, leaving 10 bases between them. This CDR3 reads CASSLGTRYEQYF. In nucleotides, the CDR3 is TGTGCCAGCAGTTTGGGGACTCGGTACGAGCAGTACTTC.

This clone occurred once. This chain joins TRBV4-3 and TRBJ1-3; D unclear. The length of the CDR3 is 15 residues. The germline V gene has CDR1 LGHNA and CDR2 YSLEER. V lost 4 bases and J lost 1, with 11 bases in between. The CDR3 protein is CASSPVEGSGNTIYF. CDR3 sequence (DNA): TGCGCCAGCAGCCCCGTTGAGGGTTCTGGAAACACCATATATTTT.

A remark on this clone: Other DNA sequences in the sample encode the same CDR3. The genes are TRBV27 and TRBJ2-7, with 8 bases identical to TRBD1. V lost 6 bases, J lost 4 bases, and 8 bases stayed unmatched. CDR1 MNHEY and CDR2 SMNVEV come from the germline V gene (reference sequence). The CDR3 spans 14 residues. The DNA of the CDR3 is TGTGCCAGCAGCCCATTGGACAGGGCTTACGAGCAGTACTTC. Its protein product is CASSPLDRAYEQYF.

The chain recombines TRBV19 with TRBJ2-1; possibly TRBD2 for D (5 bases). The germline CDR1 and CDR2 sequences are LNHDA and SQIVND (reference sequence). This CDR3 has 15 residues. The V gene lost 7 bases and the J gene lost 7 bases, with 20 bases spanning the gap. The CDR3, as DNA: TGTGCCAGTACCTTGGACTTCGACTACTGGAATGAGCAGTTCTTC. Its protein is CASTLDFDYWNEQFF.

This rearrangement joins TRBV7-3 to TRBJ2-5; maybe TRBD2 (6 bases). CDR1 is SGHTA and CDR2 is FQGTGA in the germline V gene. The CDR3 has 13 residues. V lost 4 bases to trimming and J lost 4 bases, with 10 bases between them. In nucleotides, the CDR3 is TGTGCCAGCAGCTCCGGGACTCGAGAGACCCAGTACTTC. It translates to CASSSGTRETQYF.

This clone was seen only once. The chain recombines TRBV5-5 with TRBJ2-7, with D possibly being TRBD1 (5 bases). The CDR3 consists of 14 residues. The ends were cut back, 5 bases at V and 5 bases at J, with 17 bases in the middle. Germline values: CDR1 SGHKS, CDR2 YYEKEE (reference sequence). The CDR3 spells CASSKTEQANEQYF. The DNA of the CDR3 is TGTGCCAGCAGTAAAACAGAACAGGCCAACGAGCAGTACTTC.

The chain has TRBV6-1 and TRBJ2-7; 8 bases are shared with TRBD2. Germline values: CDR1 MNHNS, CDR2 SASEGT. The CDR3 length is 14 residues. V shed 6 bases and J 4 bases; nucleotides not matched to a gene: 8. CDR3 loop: CASRPERETYEQYF. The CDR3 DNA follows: TGTGCCAGCAGGCCGGAGCGGGAGACTTACGAGCAGTACTTC.

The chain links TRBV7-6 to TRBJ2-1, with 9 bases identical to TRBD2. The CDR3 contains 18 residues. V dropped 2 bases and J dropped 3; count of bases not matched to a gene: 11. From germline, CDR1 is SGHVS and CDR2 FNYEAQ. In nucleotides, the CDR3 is TGTGCCAGCAGCTTAATCAAGACTAGCGGATATATCTACAATGAGCAGTTCTTC. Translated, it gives CASSLIKTSGYIYNEQFF.

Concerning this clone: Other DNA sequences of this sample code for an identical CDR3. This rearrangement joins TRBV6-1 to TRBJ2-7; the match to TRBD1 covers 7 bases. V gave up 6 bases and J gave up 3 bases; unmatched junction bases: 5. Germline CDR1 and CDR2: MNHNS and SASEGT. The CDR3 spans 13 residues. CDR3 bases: TGTGCCAGCAGGACAGGGAACTACTACGAGCAGTACTTC. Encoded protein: CASRTGNYYEQYF.

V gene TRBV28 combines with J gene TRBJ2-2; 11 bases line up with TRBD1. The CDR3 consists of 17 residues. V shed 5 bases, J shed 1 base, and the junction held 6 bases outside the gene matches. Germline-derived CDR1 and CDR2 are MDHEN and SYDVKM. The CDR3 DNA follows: TGTGCCAGCAGTGGGCTCGGGACAGGGGGGAACACCGGGGAGCTGTTTTTT. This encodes CASSGLGTGGNTGELFF.

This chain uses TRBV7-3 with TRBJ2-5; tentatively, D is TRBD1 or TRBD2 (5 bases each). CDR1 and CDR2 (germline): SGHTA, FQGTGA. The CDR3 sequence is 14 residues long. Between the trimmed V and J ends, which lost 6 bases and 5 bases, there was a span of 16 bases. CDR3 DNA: TGTGCCAGCAGTCCGGGGCCCTTCGGGGAGACCCAGTACTTC. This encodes CASSPGPFGETQYF.

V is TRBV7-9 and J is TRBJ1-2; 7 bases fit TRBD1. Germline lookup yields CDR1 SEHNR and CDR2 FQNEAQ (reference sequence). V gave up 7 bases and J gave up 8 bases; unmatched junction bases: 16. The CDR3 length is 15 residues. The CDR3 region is CASIQQGRSPGGYTF. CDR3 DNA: TGTGCCAGCATCCAACAGGGGCGGTCCCCGGGAGGCTACACCTTC.

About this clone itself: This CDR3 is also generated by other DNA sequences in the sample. CDR3 region: CASSPADYSYEQYF. The CDR3, as DNA: TGTGCCAGCAGCCCGGCGGACTACTCTTACGAGCAGTACTTC. V gene TRBV7-2 combines with J gene TRBJ2-7, with a possible D match to TRBD2 (6 bases). Germline V CDR1 and CDR2: SGHTA, FQGNSA. The CDR3 sequence is 14 residues long. Trimming shortened V by 5 bases and J by 4 bases, and 15 bases separated the two germline ends.

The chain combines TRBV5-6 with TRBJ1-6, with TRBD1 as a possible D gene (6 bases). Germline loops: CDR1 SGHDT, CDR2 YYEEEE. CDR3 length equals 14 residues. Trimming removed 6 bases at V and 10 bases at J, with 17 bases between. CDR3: CASTLMDSRSPLHF. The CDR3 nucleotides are TGTGCCAGCACCCTGATGGACAGTCGGTCACCCCTCCACTTT.

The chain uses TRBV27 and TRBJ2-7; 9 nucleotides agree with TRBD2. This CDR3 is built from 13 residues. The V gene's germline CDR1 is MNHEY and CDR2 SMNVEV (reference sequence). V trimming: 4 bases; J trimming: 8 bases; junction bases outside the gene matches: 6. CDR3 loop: CASSSLTSGKQYF. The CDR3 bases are TGTGCCAGCAGTTCCTTGACTAGCGGTAAGCAGTACTTC.

In nucleotides, the CDR3 is TGTGCCAGCCTGTCTAGGAGGACTGAAGCTTTCTTT. Translated: CASLSRRTEAFF. This chain links TRBV6-5 with TRBJ1-1; D call uncertain. Germline V CDR1 and CDR2: MNHEY, SVGAGI. The V and J ends lost 8 bases and 5 bases respectively, with 12 bases between them. CDR3 length: 12 residues.

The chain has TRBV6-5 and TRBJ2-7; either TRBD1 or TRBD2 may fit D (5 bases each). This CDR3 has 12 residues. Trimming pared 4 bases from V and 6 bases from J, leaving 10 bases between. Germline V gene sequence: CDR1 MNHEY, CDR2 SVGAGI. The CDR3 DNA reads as TGTGCCAGCAGTTCCGGGACCTCCGAGCAGTACTTC. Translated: CASSSGTSEQYF.

CDR3 protein: CATSTGEDSTSTDTQYF. The CDR3 DNA sequence: TGTGCCACCAGCACAGGGGAGGACTCTACTAGCACAGATACGCAGTATTTT. The J gene is TRBJ2-3, the V gene TRBV15; the D gene could be TRBD1 or TRBD2 (6 bases each). V was shortened by 4 bases and J by 0 bases, with 17 bases between the two germline ends. CDR3 length equals 17 residues. Germline CDR1 is LNHNV and CDR2 is YYDKDF (reference sequence).

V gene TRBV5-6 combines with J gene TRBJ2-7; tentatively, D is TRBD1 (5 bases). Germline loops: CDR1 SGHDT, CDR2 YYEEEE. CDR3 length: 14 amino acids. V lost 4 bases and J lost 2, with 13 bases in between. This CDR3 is CASSGRGSPYEQYF. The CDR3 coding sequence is TGTGCCAGCAGCGGTAGGGGTAGCCCCTACGAGCAGTACTTC.

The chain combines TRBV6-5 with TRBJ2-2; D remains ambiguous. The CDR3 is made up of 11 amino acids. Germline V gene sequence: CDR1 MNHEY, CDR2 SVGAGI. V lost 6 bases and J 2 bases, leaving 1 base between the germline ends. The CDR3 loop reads CASSNTGELFF. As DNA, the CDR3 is TGTGCCAGCAGCAACACCGGGGAGCTGTTTTTT.

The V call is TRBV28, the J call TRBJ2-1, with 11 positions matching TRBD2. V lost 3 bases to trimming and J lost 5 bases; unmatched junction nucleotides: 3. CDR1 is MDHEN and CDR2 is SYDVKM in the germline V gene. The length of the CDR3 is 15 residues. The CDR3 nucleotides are TGTGCCAGCAGTTTCGGGACTAGCGGCGACAATGAGCAGTTCTTC. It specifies CASSFGTSGDNEQFF.

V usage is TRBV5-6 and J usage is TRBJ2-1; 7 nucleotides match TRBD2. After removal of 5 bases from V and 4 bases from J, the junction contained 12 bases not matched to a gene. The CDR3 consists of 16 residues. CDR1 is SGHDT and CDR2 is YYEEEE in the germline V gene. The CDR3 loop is CASRRGLGNNYNEQFF. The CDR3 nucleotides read TGTGCCAGCAGACGTGGACTAGGCAACAATTACAATGAGCAGTTCTTC.

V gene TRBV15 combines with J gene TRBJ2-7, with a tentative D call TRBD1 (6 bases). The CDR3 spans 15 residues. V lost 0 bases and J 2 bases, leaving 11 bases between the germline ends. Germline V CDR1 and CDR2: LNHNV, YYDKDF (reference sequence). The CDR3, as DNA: TGTGCCACCAGCAGAGATTTGACAGGCCCCTACGAGCAGTACTTC. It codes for CATSRDLTGPYEQYF.

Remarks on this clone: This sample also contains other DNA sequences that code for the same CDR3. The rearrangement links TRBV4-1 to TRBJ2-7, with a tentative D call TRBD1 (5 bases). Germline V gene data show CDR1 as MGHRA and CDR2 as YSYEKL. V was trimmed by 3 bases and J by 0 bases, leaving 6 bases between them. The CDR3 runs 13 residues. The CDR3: CASSHRDSYEQYF. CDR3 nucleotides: TGCGCCAGCAGCCACAGGGACTCCTACGAGCAGTACTTC.

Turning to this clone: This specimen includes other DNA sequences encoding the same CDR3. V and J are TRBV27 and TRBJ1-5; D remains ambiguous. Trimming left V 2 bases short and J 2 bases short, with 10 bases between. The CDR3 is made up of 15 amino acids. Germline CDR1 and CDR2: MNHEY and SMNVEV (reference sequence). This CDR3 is CASSLGPWGNQPQHF. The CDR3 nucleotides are TGTGCCAGCAGTTTAGGGCCATGGGGCAATCAGCCCCAGCATTTT.

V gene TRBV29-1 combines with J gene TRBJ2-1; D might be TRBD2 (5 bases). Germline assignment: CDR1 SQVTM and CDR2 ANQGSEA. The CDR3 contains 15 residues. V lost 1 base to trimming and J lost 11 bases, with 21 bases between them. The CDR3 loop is CSVEVRGLVEMKQFF. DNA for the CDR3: TGCAGCGTTGAAGTTCGGGGTCTAGTGGAGATGAAGCAGTTCTTC.